The 5 T cell receptor beta chains reported below all come from one sample, sequenced in a study of shared clonotypes between healthy human individuals (dated by TCRdb to 2020 to 2022). Libraries were built with the immunoSEQ multiplex PCR assay. The table comes from immuneACCESS by way of TCRdb, which keeps in-frame sequences with V and J called. Part of the clones is missing from these tables; in studies checked, under half for an unresolved V gene and the rest for unknown reasons. This sample is represented by hundreds of thousands of clones; roughly 70% of them were singletons. Under 2% of the sample rests with the top ten. Sequencing was carried out using memory CD4+ T cells sorted from blood. The sample's cell subset or site label is to be understood as: CD45RA-negative fraction. The origin of the receptors is a woman in her 30s in good health.

This chain joins TRBV6-5 and TRBJ1-2; D uncertain. V shed 4 bases and J shed 4 bases, with 16 bases lying between them. Germline V gene data show CDR1 as MNHEY and CDR2 as SVGAGI. The CDR3 length is 15 residues. The CDR3 sequence is CASSSGPPRIYGYTF. The CDR3 DNA reads as TGTGCCAGCAGTTCCGGTCCGCCTCGTATCTATGGCTACACCTTC.

The V call is TRBV9, the J call TRBJ2-1; 12 positions agree with TRBD2. Trimming at V came to 4 bases and at J to 9 bases, leaving 14 bases not matched to a gene. The CDR3 extends over 17 amino acids. Looked up from germline, CDR1 is SGDLS and CDR2 is YYNGEE. CDR3 sequence (DNA): TGTGCCAGCAGCCGTCCTATCGGGACTAGCGGGCGATCTGAGCAGTTCTTC. As protein: CASSRPIGTSGRSEQFF. Using reference TRBV9 and TRBJ2-1 for the parts outside the CDR3, the full variable domain is DSGVTQTPKHLITATGQRVTLRCSPRSGDLSVYWYQQSLDQGLQFLIQYYNGEERAKGNILERFSAQQFPDLHSELNLSSLELGDSALYFCASSRPIGTSGRSEQFFGPGTRLTVL.

The rearrangement joins TRBV28 to TRBJ1-1; 12 bases fit TRBD1. This CDR3 region has 15 residues. Germline CDR1 is MDHEN and CDR2 is SYDVKM. V lost 6 bases and J lost 6; bases outside the gene matches: 8. In DNA, the CDR3 is TGTGCCAGCAGCAAACCGGGACAGGGGGCCTCTGAAGCTTTCTTT. The encoded protein is CASSKPGQGASEAFF.

The CDR3 reads CASSLAGTSGHSYNEQFF. The CDR3, as DNA: TGTGCCAGCAGCTTGGCCGGTACTAGCGGGCACTCCTACAATGAGCAGTTCTTC. The chain combines TRBV5-4 with TRBJ2-1; 9 nucleotides align to TRBD2. The V and J ends lost 0 bases and 0 bases, in that order; junction bases with no gene match: 7. This CDR3 comprises 18 residues. Germline V gene lookup returns CDR1 SGHNT and CDR2 YYREEE (reference sequence).

V and J are TRBV9 and TRBJ2-1; no clear D gene. Germline CDR1 and CDR2: SGDLS and YYNGEE. This CDR3 is 15 amino acids long. V gave up 0 bases and J gave up 0 bases, with 7 bases separating them. The CDR3 DNA reads as TGTGCCAGCAGCGTAGCCTTAAGCTCCTACAATGAGCAGTTCTTC. It yields the protein CASSVALSSYNEQFF. Looking up the rest from reference TRBV9 and TRBJ2-1 gives the full variable domain: DSGVTQTPKHLITATGQRVTLRCSPRSGDLSVYWYQQSLDQGLQFLIQYYNGEERAKGNILERFSAQQFPDLHSELNLSSLELGDSALYFCASSVALSSYNEQFFGPGTRLTVL.